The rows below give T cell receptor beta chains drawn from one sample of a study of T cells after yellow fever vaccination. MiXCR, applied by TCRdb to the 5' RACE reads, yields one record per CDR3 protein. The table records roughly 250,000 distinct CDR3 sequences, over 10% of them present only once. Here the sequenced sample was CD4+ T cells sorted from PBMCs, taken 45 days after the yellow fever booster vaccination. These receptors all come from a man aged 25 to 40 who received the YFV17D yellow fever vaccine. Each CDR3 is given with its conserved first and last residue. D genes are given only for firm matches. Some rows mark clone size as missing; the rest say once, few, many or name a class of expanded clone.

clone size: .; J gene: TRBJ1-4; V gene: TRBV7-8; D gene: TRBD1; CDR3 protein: CASSLGTGLNEKLFF; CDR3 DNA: TGTGCCAGCAGCCTTGGGACAGGACTTAATGAAAAACTGTTTTTT
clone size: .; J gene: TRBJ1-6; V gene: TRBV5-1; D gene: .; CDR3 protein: CASSLRAGNSPLHF; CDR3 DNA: TGCGCCAGCAGCCTGCGGGCAGGGAATTCACCCCTCCACTTT
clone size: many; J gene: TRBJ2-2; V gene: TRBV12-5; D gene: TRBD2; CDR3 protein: CASGRHALAGGPTGELFF; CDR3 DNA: TGTGCTAGTGGTCGCCACGCTCTAGCGGGAGGGCCTACCGGGGAGCTGTTTTTT
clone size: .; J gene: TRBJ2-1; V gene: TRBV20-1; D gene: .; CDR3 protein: CSATSPVGNEQFF; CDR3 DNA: TGCAGTGCTACCAGCCCGGTGGGCAATGAGCAGTTCTTC
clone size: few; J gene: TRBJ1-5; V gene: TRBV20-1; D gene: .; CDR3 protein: CSVGESNQPQHF; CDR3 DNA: TGCAGTGTCGGGGAGAGCAATCAGCCCCAGCATTTT
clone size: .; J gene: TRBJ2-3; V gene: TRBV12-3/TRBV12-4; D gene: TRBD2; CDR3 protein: CASTPRAGGDTQYF; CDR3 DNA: TGTGCCAGCACCCCGCGAGCGGGAGGGGATACGCAGTATTTT
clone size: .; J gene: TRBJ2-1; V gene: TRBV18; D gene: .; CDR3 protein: CASSELLGDEQFF; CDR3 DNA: TGTGCCAGCTCGGAGCTGTTGGGCGATGAGCAGTTCTTC
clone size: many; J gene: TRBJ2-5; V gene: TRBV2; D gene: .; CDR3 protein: CASNQGETQYF; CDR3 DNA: TGTGCCAGCAACCAGGGGGAGACCCAGTACTTC
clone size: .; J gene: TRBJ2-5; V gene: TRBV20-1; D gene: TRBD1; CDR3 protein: CSATGTGGLETQYF; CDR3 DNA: TGCAGTGCTACCGGGACAGGAGGGCTAGAGACCCAGTACTTC
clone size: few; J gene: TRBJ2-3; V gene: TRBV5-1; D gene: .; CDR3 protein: CASTPEAGTQYF; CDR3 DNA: TGCGCCAGCACCCCAGAGGCGGGTACGCAGTATTTT
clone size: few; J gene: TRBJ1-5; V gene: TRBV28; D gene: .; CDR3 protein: CASRGERRNQPQHF; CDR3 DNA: TGTGCCAGCAGGGGGGAGAGGCGCAATCAGCCCCAGCATTTT
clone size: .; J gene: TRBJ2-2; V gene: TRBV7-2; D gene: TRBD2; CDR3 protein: CASSPARLAGIGELFF; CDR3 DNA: TGTGCCAGCAGCCCTGCGAGGCTAGCGGGAATCGGGGAGCTGTTTTTT
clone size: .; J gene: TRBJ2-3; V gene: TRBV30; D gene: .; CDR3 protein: CAFRALLVTDTQYF; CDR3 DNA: TGTGCCTTCCGGGCCCTTCTTGTCACAGATACGCAGTATTTT
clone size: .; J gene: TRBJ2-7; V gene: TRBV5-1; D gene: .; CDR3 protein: CASSLAGYRNEQYF; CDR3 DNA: TGCGCCAGCAGCTTGGCAGGGTATCGAAACGAGCAGTACTTC
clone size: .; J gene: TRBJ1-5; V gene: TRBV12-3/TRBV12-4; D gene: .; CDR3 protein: CASSPGSNQPQHF; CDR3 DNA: TGTGCCAGCAGTCCGGGTAGCAATCAGCCCCAGCATTTT
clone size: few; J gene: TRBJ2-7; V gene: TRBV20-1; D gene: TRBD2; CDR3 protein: CSARGASGRTYEQYF; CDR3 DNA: TGCAGTGCTAGAGGGGCTAGCGGGAGGACCTACGAGCAGTACTTC
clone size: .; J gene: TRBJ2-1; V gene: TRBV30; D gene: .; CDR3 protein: CAWSISGFASRRNEQFF; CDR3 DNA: TGTGCCTGGAGCATTTCGGGATTCGCGAGTCGGCGAAATGAGCAGTTCTTC
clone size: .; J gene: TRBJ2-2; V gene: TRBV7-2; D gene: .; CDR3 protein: CASSLAEAAVAGELFF; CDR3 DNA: TGTGCCAGCAGCTTAGCGGAGGCGGCCGTTGCCGGGGAGCTGTTTTTT
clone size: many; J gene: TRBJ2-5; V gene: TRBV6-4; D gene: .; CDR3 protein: CASSVNRAETQYF; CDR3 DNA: TGTGCCAGCAGTGTCAACAGGGCGGAGACCCAGTACTTC
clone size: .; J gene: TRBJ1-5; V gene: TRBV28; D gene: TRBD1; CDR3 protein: CASTPTGSYSNQPQHF; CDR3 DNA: TGTGCCAGCACCCCGACAGGGAGCTATAGCAATCAGCCCCAGCATTTT
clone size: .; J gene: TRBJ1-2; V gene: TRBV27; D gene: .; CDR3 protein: CASSLAGSRGYTF; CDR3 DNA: TGTGCCAGCAGTTTAGCGGGTTCCCGAGGCTACACCTTC
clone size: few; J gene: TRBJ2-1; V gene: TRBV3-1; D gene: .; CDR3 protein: CASSSGGPNEQFF; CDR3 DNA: TGTGCCAGCAGCTCCGGGGGGCCGAATGAGCAGTTCTTC
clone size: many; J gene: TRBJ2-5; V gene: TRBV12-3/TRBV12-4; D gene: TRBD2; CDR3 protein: CASSLAGTSGSGETQYF; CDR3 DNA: TGTGCCAGCAGTTTAGCGGGGACTAGCGGATCGGGGGAGACCCAGTACTTC
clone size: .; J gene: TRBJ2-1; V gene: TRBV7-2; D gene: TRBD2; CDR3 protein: CASSREVKNEQFF; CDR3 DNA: TGTGCCAGCAGCCGGGAGGTAAAGAATGAGCAGTTCTTC
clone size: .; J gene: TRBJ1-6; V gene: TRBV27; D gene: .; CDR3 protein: CASSLYSDSYNSPLHF; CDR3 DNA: TGTGCCAGCAGTTTATACAGCGACTCCTATAATTCACCCCTCCACTTT
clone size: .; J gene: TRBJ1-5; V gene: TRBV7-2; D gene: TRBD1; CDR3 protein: CASSLVATGGFQPQHF; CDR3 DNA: TGTGCCAGCAGCTTAGTCGCGACAGGGGGCTTTCAGCCCCAGCATTTT
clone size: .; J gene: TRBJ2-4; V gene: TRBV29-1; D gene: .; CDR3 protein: CSVLTGTVKNIQYF; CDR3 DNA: TGCAGCGTCCTGACCGGGACGGTCAAAAACATTCAGTACTTC